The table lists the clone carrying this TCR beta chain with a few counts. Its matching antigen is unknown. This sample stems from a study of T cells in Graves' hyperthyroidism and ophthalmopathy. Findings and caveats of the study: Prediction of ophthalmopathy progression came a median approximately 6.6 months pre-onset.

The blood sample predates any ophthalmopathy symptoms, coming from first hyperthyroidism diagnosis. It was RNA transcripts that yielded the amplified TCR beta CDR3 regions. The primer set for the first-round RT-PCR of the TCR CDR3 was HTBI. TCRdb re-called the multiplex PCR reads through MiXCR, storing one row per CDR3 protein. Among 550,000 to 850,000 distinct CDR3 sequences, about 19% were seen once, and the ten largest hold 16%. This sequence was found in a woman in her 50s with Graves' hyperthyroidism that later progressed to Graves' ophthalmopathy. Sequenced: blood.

Here the CDR3 DNA reads TGTGCCAGCACCTACCTTAATAGCAATCAGCCCCAGCATTTT. Translated: CASTYLNSNQPQHF. This rearrangement joins TRBV6-2 or TRBV6-3 to TRBJ1-5; D is ambiguous. Germline lookup yields CDR1 MNHEY and CDR2 SVGEGT. The V end was cut by 7 bases, the J end by 0 bases, with 10 bases between. CDR3 size: 14 residues.